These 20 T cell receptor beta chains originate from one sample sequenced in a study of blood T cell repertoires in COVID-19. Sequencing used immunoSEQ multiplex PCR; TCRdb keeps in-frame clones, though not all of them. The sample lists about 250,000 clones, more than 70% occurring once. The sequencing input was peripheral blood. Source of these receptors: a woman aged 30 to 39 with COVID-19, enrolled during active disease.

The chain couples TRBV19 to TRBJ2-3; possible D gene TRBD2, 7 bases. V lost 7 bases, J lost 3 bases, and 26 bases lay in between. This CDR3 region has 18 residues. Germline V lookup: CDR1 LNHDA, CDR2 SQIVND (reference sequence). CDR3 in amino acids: CASTLFGTPRGGTDTQYF. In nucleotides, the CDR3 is TGTGCCAGTACCCTTTTCGGGACCCCGAGGGGGGGAACAGATACGCAGTATTTT.

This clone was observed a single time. CDR3 sequence (DNA): TGTGCCAGCAGCTTAAGTTATAGGAACACTGAAGCTTTCTTT. Amino acids: CASSLSYRNTEAFF. The V call is TRBV11-2, the J call TRBJ1-1; D unclear. V was clipped by 2 bases and J by 1 base, with 8 bases between them. This CDR3 has 14 amino acids. Per germline, CDR1 SGHAT and CDR2 FQNNGV.

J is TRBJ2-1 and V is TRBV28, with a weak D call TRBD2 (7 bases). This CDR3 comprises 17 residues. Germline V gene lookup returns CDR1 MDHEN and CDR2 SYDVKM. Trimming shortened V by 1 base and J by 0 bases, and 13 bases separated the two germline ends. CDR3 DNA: TGTGCCAGCAGTTTATCCGCGGGGGCTAGCTCCTACAATGAGCAGTTCTTC. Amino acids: CASSLSAGASSYNEQFF.

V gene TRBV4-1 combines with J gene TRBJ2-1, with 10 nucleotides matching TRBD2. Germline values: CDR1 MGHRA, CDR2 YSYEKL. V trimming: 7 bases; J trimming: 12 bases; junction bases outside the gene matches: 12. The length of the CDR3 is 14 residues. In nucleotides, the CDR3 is TGCGCCAGCACCAGCGGGAGGGCGGGCTCGGGGCAGTTCTTC. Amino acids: CASTSGRAGSGQFF.

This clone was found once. In DNA, the CDR3 is TGTGCCAGCAGTCGCCTACATAATTCACCCCTCCACTTT. Translated, it gives CASSRLHNSPLHF. The chain is built from TRBV6-5 and TRBJ1-6; D unclear. Germline assignment: CDR1 MNHEY and CDR2 SVGAGI. The CDR3 runs 13 residues. Trimming stripped 5 bases from V and 5 bases from J, with 7 bases between.

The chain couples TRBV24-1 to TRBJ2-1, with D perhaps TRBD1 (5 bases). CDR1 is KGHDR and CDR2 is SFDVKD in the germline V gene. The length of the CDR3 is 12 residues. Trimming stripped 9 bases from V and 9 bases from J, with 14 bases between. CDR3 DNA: TGTGCCACCTCAGGGTATCGGGCTGAGCAGTTCTTC. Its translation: CATSGYRAEQFF.

Here the CDR3 reads CASSLRETQYF. Written as DNA, the CDR3 is TGCGCCAGCAGCTTGCGAGAGACCCAGTACTTC. The chain recombines TRBV5-1 with TRBJ2-5, with D uncertain. Germline values: CDR1 SGHRS, CDR2 YFSETQ. V lost 1 base to trimming and J lost 4 bases, with 2 bases between them. There are 11 residues in the CDR3.

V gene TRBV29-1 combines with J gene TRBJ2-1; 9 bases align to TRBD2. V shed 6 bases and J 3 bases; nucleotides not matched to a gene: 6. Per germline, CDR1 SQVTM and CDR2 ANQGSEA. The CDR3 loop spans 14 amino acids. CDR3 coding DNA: TGCAGCGTCGTAGCGGGAGCCAACTACAATGAGCAGTTCTTC. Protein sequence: CSVVAGANYNEQFF.

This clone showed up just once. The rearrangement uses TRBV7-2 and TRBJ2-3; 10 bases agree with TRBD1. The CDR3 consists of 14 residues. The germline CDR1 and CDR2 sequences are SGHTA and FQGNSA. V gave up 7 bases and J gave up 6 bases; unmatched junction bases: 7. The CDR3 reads CASIRDRGSDTQYF. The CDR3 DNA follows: TGTGCCAGCATCCGGGACAGGGGTTCCGATACGCAGTATTTT. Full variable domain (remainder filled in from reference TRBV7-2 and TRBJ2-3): GAGVSQSPSNKVTEKGKDVELRCDPISGHTALYWYRQSLGQGLEFLIYFQGNSAPDKSGLPSDRFSAERTGGSVSTLTIQRTQQEDSAVYLCASIRDRGSDTQYFGPGTRLTVL.

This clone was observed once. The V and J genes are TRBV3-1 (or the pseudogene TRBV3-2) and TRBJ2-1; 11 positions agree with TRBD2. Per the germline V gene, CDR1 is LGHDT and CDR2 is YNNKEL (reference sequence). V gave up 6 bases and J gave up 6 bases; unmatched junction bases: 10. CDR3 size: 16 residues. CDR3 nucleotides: TGTGCCAGCAGTATGAAGACTAGCGGGGTTATCAATGAGCAGTTCTTC. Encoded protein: CASSMKTSGVINEQFF.

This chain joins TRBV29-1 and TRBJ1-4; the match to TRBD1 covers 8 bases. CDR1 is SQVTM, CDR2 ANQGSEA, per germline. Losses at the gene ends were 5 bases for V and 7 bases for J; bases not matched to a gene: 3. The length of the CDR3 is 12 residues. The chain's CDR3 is CSVLDRGEKLFF. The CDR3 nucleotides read TGCAGCGTTTTAGACAGGGGTGAAAAACTGTTTTTT.

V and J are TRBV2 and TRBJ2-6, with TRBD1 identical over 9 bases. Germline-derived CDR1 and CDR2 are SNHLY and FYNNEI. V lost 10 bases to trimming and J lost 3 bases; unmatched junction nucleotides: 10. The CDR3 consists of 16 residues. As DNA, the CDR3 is TGTGCCACCGCCGGGACAGGGCTAGTTGGGGCCAACGTCCTGACTTTC. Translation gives CATAGTGLVGANVLTF. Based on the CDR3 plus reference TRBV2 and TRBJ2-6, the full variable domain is EPEVTQTPSHQVTQMGQEVILRCVPISNHLYFYWYRQILGQKVEFLVSFYNNEISEKSEIFDDQFSVERPDGSNFTLKIRSTKLEDSAMYFCATAGTGLVGANVLTFGAGSRLTVL.

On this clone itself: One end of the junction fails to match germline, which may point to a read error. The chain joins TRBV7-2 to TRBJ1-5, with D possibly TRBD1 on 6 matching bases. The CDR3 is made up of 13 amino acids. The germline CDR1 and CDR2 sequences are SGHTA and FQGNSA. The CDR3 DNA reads TGTGCTAGCAGGGGCGGACTCAATCAGCCCCAGCATTTT. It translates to CASRGGLNQPQHF.

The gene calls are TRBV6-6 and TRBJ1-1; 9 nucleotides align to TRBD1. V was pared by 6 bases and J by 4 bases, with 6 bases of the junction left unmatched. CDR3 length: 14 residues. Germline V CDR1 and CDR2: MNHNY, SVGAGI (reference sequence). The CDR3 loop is CASRRDREPTEAFF. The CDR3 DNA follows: TGTGCCAGCAGGCGGGACAGGGAACCCACTGAAGCTTTCTTT.

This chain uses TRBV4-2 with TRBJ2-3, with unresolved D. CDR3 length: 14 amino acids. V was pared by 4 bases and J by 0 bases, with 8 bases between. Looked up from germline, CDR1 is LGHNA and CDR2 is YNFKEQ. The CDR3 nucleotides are TGTGCCAGCAGCCCCCTACTTAGCACAGATACGCAGTATTTT. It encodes CASSPLLSTDTQYF.

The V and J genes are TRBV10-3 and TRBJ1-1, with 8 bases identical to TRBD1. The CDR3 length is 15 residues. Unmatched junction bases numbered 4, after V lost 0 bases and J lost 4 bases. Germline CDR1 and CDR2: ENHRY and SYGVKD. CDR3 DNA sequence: TGTGCCATCAGTGAGTCGCAGGGGGCGGGCACTGAAGCTTTCTTT. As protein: CAISESQGAGTEAFF.

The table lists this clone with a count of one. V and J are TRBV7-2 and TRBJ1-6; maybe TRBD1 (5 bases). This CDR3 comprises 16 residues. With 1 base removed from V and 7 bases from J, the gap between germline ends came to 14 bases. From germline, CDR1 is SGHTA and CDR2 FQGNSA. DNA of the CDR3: TGTGCCAGCAGCTTAGTTATAGGGGTCGCGAATTCACCCCTCCACTTT. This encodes CASSLVIGVANSPLHF.

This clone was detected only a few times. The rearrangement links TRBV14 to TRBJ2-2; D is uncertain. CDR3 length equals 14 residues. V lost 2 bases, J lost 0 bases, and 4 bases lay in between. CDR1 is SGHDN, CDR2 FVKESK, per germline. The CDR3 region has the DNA TGTGCCAGCAGCCAAAGCGCGAACACCGGGGAGCTGTTTTTT. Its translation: CASSQSANTGELFF.

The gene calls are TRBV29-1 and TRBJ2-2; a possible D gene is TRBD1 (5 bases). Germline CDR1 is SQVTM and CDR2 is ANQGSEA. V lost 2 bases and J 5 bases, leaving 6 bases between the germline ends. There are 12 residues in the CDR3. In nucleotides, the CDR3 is TGCAGCGTTGAACAGGGAACCGGGGAGCTGTTTTTT. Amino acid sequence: CSVEQGTGELFF.

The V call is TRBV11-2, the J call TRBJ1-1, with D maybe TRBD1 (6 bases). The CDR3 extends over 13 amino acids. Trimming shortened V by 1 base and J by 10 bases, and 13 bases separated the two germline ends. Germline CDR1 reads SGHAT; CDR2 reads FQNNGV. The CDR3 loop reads CASSLGRGFGAFF. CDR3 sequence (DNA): TGTGCCAGCAGCTTAGGCAGGGGTTTCGGAGCTTTCTTT.